Below are 30 T cell receptor beta chains sequenced from a single sample in a study of shared clonotypes between healthy human individuals. Data came from immunoSEQ multiplex PCR; TCRdb stores just in-frame clones and leaves some out. Among about 1.5 million clones, nearly 99% were seen once, and the ten largest hold approximately 0.45%. The sequenced sample was naive CD4+ T cells sorted from blood. Subset denoted: CD45RA+ positively selected. These receptors all stem from a man aged 25 to 40 in good health.

The gene calls are TRBV15 and TRBJ1-2, with unresolved D. The germline gives CDR1 LNHNV, CDR2 YYDKDF (reference sequence). The V end was cut by 1 base, the J end by 7 bases, with 10 bases between. The CDR3 has 13 amino acids. The CDR3 bases are TGTGCCACCAGCAGAGTGGGAGGTGGTGGCTACACCTTC. Residues: CATSRVGGGGYTF.

The V call is TRBV18, the J call TRBJ2-5; no clear D gene. Trimming took 0 bases from V and 2 from J, leaving 16 bases between them. Per the germline V gene, CDR1 is KGHSH and CDR2 is LQKENI. There are 17 residues in the CDR3. CDR3 sequence: CASSPPLGRPDQETQYF. CDR3 DNA sequence: TGTGCCAGCTCACCACCCCTCGGCAGGCCTGATCAAGAGACCCAGTACTTC. Full variable domain (rest looked up from reference TRBV18 and TRBJ2-5): NAGVMQNPRHLVRRRGQEARLRCSPMKGHSHVYWYRQLPEEGLKFMVYLQKENIIDESGMPKERFSAEFPKEGPSILRIQQVVRGDSAAYFCASSPPLGRPDQETQYFGPGTRLLVL.

This sequence joins TRBV4-1 and TRBJ2-7; TRBD1 matches 7 bases. Germline loops: CDR1 MGHRA, CDR2 YSYEKL. The length of the CDR3 is 14 residues. The ends lost 3 bases at V and 3 bases at J; junction bases unmatched: 5. The CDR3 region is CASSQGTVIYEQYF. The CDR3 DNA reads as TGCGCCAGCAGCCAGGGGACAGTAATCTACGAGCAGTACTTC.

The chain employs TRBV28 and TRBJ2-1; the match to TRBD1 covers 8 bases. V dropped 6 bases and J dropped 7; count of bases not matched to a gene: 5. CDR1 and CDR2 from the germline V gene are MDHEN and SYDVKM. This CDR3 spans 13 amino acids. This CDR3 reads CASRGQGRNEQFF. For the CDR3, the DNA is TGTGCCAGCAGAGGACAGGGAAGAAATGAGCAGTTCTTC.

J is TRBJ2-1 and V is TRBV28; 11 nucleotides line up with TRBD2. The CDR3 loop spans 16 amino acids. The germline gives CDR1 MDHEN, CDR2 SYDVKM. The J segment lost 4 bases and the V segment lost 7 bases, leaving 9 bases of the junction unmatched. CDR3 loop: CASTYGLAGGYNEQFF. DNA of the CDR3: TGTGCCAGCACCTATGGCCTAGCGGGGGGATACAATGAGCAGTTCTTC.

The chain joins TRBV5-1 to TRBJ2-5; D might be TRBD2 (6 bases). Germline loops: CDR1 SGHRS, CDR2 YFSETQ. The CDR3 covers 14 residues. Deletions cut 5 bases from V and 5 bases from J, with 16 bases between. CDR3 nucleotide sequence: TGCGCCAGCAGTGGAGGGAACCTCCGGGAGACCCAGTACTTC. Translation: CASSGGNLRETQYF. The variable domain in full, completed from reference TRBV5-1 and TRBJ2-5, reads KAGVTQTPRYLIKTRGQQVTLSCSPISGHRSVSWYQQTPGQGLQFLFEYFSETQRNKGNFPGRFSGRQFSNSRSEMNVSTLELGDSALYLCASSGGNLRETQYFGPGTRLLVL.

To note about this clone: This sample includes further DNA sequences coding for the same CDR3. The J gene is TRBJ2-5, the V gene TRBV5-1; D is possibly TRBD2 (5 bases). CDR1 and CDR2 (germline): SGHRS, YFSETQ. This CDR3 has 13 amino acids. Trimming shortened V by 2 bases and J by 1 base, and 6 bases separated the two germline ends. The CDR3: CASSFGSQETQYF. The CDR3 bases are TGCGCCAGCAGCTTTGGGAGCCAAGAGACCCAGTACTTC.

On this clone itself: Other nucleotide sequences in the sample specify the same CDR3. This chain uses TRBV7-6 with TRBJ2-3; D might be TRBD2 (5 bases). This CDR3 has 15 amino acids. The germline V gene encodes CDR1 SGHVS and CDR2 FNYEAQ. V was cut by 5 bases and J by 0 bases, with 12 bases left in between. Here the CDR3 DNA reads TGTGCCAGCAGCCCCCTAGCCTCTAGCACAGATACGCAGTATTTT. It translates to CASSPLASSTDTQYF.

This chain joins TRBV6-5 and TRBJ2-4, with a tentative D call TRBD1 (5 bases). V lost 6 bases, J lost 7 bases, and 10 bases lay in between. The CDR3 consists of 12 residues. Germline V lookup: CDR1 MNHEY, CDR2 SVGAGI. The CDR3 here is CASSGHSNIQYF. The DNA of the CDR3 is TGTGCCAGCAGCGGACATAGCAACATTCAGTACTTC.

The rearrangement uses TRBV11-2 and TRBJ2-1, with a tentative D call TRBD1 (8 bases). The germline CDR1 and CDR2 sequences are SGHAT and FQNNGV. The ends were cut back, 4 bases at V and 9 bases at J, with 22 bases in the middle. The CDR3 covers 16 residues. The CDR3 protein is CASSSQAGQVTIEQFF. As DNA, the CDR3 is TGTGCCAGCAGCTCCCAAGCGGGACAGGTTACAATTGAGCAGTTCTTC.

The chain uses TRBV7-2 and TRBJ2-2; the match to TRBD2 covers 8 bases. The V segment lost 5 bases and the J segment 0 bases; nucleotides outside the gene matches: 8. Germline V lookup: CDR1 SGHTA, CDR2 FQGNSA. This CDR3 is 17 amino acids long. The CDR3 region is CASSESLGRANTGELFF. The CDR3 DNA reads TGTGCCAGCAGCGAATCCCTCGGGAGGGCGAACACCGGGGAGCTGTTTTTT.

Here the CDR3 DNA reads TGTGCCAGCAGCTCGACAGGGGGCGACGGTAACTATGGCTACACCTTC. This codes for CASSSTGGDGNYGYTF. This sequence joins TRBV7-9 and TRBJ1-2; 10 bases are a match to TRBD1. J lost 1 base, V lost 4 bases, and 6 bases had no gene match. Per germline, CDR1 SEHNR and CDR2 FQNEAQ (reference sequence). This CDR3 has 16 amino acids.

The chain has TRBV6-6 and TRBJ2-1; D is possibly TRBD2 (5 bases). V lost 5 bases, J lost 4 bases, and 18 bases lay in between. This CDR3 contains 16 residues. Germline V gene sequence: CDR1 MNHNY, CDR2 SVGAGI (reference sequence). The CDR3, as DNA: TGTGCCAGCAGTCTGAACCTAGCTGACCTATACAATGAGCAGTTCTTC. Translating gives CASSLNLADLYNEQFF.

The CDR3 region has the DNA TGTGCCAGCAGCTTAGCGGGCAGATACACTGAAGCTTTCTTT. This translates into CASSLAGRYTEAFF. The J gene is TRBJ1-1, the V gene TRBV7-6, with D unresolved. CDR1 SGHVS and CDR2 FNYEAQ come from the germline V gene. V was trimmed by 0 bases and J by 3 bases, leaving 8 bases between them. The CDR3 is 14 amino acids.

This rearrangement joins TRBV28 to TRBJ1-5, with 7 bases that match TRBD1. V trimming: 7 bases; J trimming: 9 bases; junction bases outside the gene matches: 12. Germline V gene data show CDR1 as MDHEN and CDR2 as SYDVKM. This CDR3 region has 14 residues. The CDR3 sequence: CASTDRTTGRPQHF. CDR3 DNA: TGTGCCAGCACTGACCGGACGACAGGGAGGCCCCAGCATTTT.

The chain uses TRBV18 and TRBJ2-7, with 7 bases fitting TRBD2. V lost 0 bases and J lost 6; bases outside the gene matches: 5. The CDR3 has 14 residues. CDR1 KGHSH and CDR2 LQKENI come from the germline V gene. This CDR3 is CASSPPWGGTEQYF. CDR3 DNA: TGTGCCAGCTCACCACCGTGGGGAGGGACCGAGCAGTACTTC.

The chain combines TRBV14 with TRBJ2-2; maybe TRBD1 (5 bases). Germline V CDR1 and CDR2: SGHDN, FVKESK. Trimming shortened V by 4 bases and J by 0 bases, and 9 bases separated the two germline ends. The CDR3 has 15 amino acids. In DNA form, the CDR3 reads TGTGCCAGCAGCCGGAGACAGACGAACACCGGGGAGCTGTTTTTT. Protein sequence: CASSRRQTNTGELFF. The variable domain in full, completed from reference TRBV14 and TRBJ2-2, reads EAGVTQFPSHSVIEKGQTVTLRCDPISGHDNLYWYRRVMGKEIKFLLHFVKESKQDESGMPNNRFLAERTGGTYSTLKVQPAELEDSGVYFCASSRRQTNTGELFFGEGSRLTVL.

In its sample, this clone was seen once. The genes are TRBV28 and TRBJ2-7; D possibly corresponds to TRBD2 (5 bases). The V end was cut by 6 bases, the J end by 5 bases, with 14 bases between. The CDR3 totals 13 residues. The germline V gene has CDR1 MDHEN and CDR2 SYDVKM. The CDR3 here is CASSTVQEDEQYF. CDR3 nucleotide sequence: TGTGCCAGCAGCACGGTCCAGGAGGACGAGCAGTACTTC.

The CDR3 DNA is TGTGCCAGCAGTTACAACGAGATAAACTACGAGCAGTACTTC. It codes for CASSYNEINYEQYF. The rearrangement joins TRBV6-5 to TRBJ2-7; the D is unclear. This CDR3 has 14 amino acids. Germline CDR1 and CDR2: MNHEY and SVGAGI. Trimming cost V 2 bases and J 3 bases, with 11 bases left between them.

The chain combines TRBV30 with TRBJ1-5; no clear D. CDR3 size: 13 residues. Germline values: CDR1 GTSNPN, CDR2 SVGIG (reference sequence). The V and J ends lost 5 bases and 0 bases respectively, with 8 bases between them. CDR3 DNA sequence: TGTGCCTGGGCTACAGCTAGCAATCAGCCCCAGCATTTT. This translates into CAWATASNQPQHF.

V and J are TRBV2 and TRBJ2-2, with 10 bases aligning to TRBD2. The J segment lost 5 bases and the V segment lost 7 bases, leaving 7 bases of the junction unmatched. The CDR3 covers 15 residues. Germline V lookup: CDR1 SNHLY, CDR2 FYNNEI. CDR3 residues: CASTRVAGGTGELFF. The CDR3 coding sequence is TGTGCCAGCACCCGAGTAGCGGGAGGAACCGGGGAGCTGTTTTTT.

The chain employs TRBV6-1 and TRBJ2-1; 8 nucleotides agree with TRBD2. The germline gives CDR1 MNHNS, CDR2 SASEGT. The trim removed 4 bases at V and 8 bases at J, leaving 13 bases unmatched. The CDR3 length is 16 residues. The CDR3 DNA is TGTGCCAGCAGTGCCGCCGGGGGGGGGAGTAGCCATGAGCAGTTCTTC. It yields the protein CASSAAGGGSSHEQFF.

This chain joins TRBV6-1 and TRBJ1-5, with a possible D match to TRBD1 (5 bases). With 2 bases removed from V and 8 bases from J, the gap between germline ends came to 13 bases. The CDR3 is made up of 14 amino acids. Germline CDR1 and CDR2: MNHNS and SASEGT. The CDR3 loop is CASSETGEWKPQHF. The CDR3 DNA reads as TGTGCCAGCAGTGAAACGGGGGAATGGAAGCCCCAGCATTTT.

The V and J genes are TRBV28 and TRBJ2-7, with 10 bases matching TRBD2. Looked up from germline, CDR1 is MDHEN and CDR2 is SYDVKM. V lost 6 bases and J lost 5; bases outside the gene matches: 7. The CDR3 is made up of 14 amino acids. The CDR3 DNA sequence: TGTGCCAGCAGGTATGGCCTAGCGGGGGACGAGCAGTACTTC. It is translated as CASRYGLAGDEQYF.

This chain joins TRBV2 and TRBJ1-5, with no clear D. This CDR3 is 13 amino acids long. V was trimmed by 6 bases and J by 7 bases, leaving 13 bases between them. Germline loops: CDR1 SNHLY, CDR2 FYNNEI. The CDR3 protein is CASRSGGKQPQHF. In DNA form, the CDR3 reads TGTGCCAGCAGGAGCGGCGGGAAACAGCCCCAGCATTTT.

The J gene is TRBJ2-7, the V gene TRBV28; unclear D gene. CDR1 MDHEN and CDR2 SYDVKM come from the germline V gene. V gave up 3 bases and J gave up 0 bases, with 12 bases separating them. The CDR3 contains 15 residues. The CDR3 region has the DNA TGTGCCAGCAGTTTTGTTCTTACACCCTCCTACGAGCAGTACTTC. Protein product: CASSFVLTPSYEQYF.

CDR3 nucleotide sequence: TGTGCCAGCTCACCAAAACGACAGATAGTCTACGAGCAGTACTTC. Amino acids: CASSPKRQIVYEQYF. The genes are TRBV18 and TRBJ2-7; TRBD1 might be the D (5 bases). Germline values: CDR1 KGHSH, CDR2 LQKENI. This CDR3 region has 15 residues. V shed 2 bases and J shed 3 bases, with 14 bases lying between them. Full variable domain (missing parts from reference TRBV18 and TRBJ2-7): NAGVMQNPRHLVRRRGQEARLRCSPMKGHSHVYWYRQLPEEGLKFMVYLQKENIIDESGMPKERFSAEFPKEGPSILRIQQVVRGDSAAYFCASSPKRQIVYEQYFGPGTRLTVT.

This chain links TRBV5-6 with TRBJ1-1; 8 bases fit TRBD1. Germline values: CDR1 SGHDT, CDR2 YYEEEE. The CDR3 runs 16 residues. After removal of 3 bases from V and 7 bases from J, the junction contained 14 bases not matched to a gene. The CDR3 DNA follows: TGTGCCAGCAGCTCAATGTCCTGGACAGGGCGGAGTGAAGCTTTCTTT. Translation: CASSSMSWTGRSEAFF.

V gene TRBV28 combines with J gene TRBJ2-1; 8 nucleotides line up with TRBD2. This CDR3 has 17 residues. V was clipped by 7 bases and J by 1 base; unmatched bases: 12. Germline-derived CDR1 and CDR2 are MDHEN and SYDVKM. The CDR3 DNA is TGTGCCAGCATTACTTTGGGACTAGGGGGGTCCTACAATGAGCAGTTCTTC. This gives the protein CASITLGLGGSYNEQFF.

The chain couples TRBV28 to TRBJ1-5, with D possibly being TRBD1 (5 bases). Germline V gene sequence: CDR1 MDHEN, CDR2 SYDVKM. CDR3 size: 14 residues. V was clipped by 3 bases and J by 7 bases, with 13 bases between them. CDR3: CASSFGTGGQPQHF. As DNA, the CDR3 is TGTGCCAGCAGTTTCGGGACCGGAGGGCAGCCCCAGCATTTT.